These 2 T cell receptor beta chains were all obtained from the same sample, sequenced in a study of cytomegalovirus exposure and HLA in healthy donors. PCR employed 60 Vbeta and 13 Jbeta primers. The repertoire was sequenced with immunoSEQ multiplex PCR; TCRdb's copy has only in-frame clones and lacks some. The sample has approximately 100,000 clones, roughly 71% seen once. The material sequenced was PBMCs. These receptors all come from a man aged 45 to 65 in good health and CMV-seronegative.

This chain joins TRBV27 and TRBJ2-5; TRBD2 matches 7 bases. CDR1 is MNHEY, CDR2 SMNVEV, per germline (reference sequence). J was trimmed by 7 bases and V by 2 bases; bases with no gene match: 4. This CDR3 comprises 13 residues. The CDR3 region is CASSLRGEGTQYF. The CDR3 region has the DNA TGTGCCAGCAGTTTAAGAGGGGAGGGGACCCAGTACTTC.

This chain connects TRBV21-1 to TRBJ2-1; TRBD2, the table's D call, was not compared with the DNA. TRBV21-1 is an annotated pseudogene. This CDR3 spans 12 amino acids. CDR3 amino acids: CASSNGGTAEFF. CDR3 DNA: TGTGCCAGCAGCAATGGAGGAACCGCCGAGTTCTTC.